The 31 T cell receptor beta chains below all came from one sample that was sequenced in a study of T cells in Graves' hyperthyroidism and ophthalmopathy (dated 2019 in TCRdb). Libraries were made using multiplex PCR. Sequencing took place on an Illumina HiSeq 2000. Amplification of TCR beta CDR3 regions was carried out from RNA transcripts. For the first round of RT-PCR on the TCR CDR3, the HTBI primer set was used together with the Qiagen OneStep RT-PCR kit. Through fastp at Q25 and MiXCR, TCRdb rebuilt clones from the public reads, retaining in-frame beta chains. All rows with the same CDR3 protein become a single entry with the most common DNA and genes. Here the sample has approximately 710,000 distinct CDR3 sequences; approximately 15% occur a single time. Roughly 15% of the sample goes to the ten largest clones. Specimen: blood. Receptors originate from a man aged 50 to 59 with Graves' hyperthyroidism.

This clonotype was observed at least ten times. The chain is built from TRBV20-1 and TRBJ2-7, with 8 bases identical to TRBD2. Germline assignment: CDR1 DFQATT and CDR2 SNEGSKA (reference sequence). This CDR3 is built from 14 residues. V shed 2 bases, J shed 6 bases, and the junction held 9 bases outside the gene matches. The CDR3 is CSARKSGRRAEQYF. The CDR3, as DNA: TGCAGTGCTAGAAAAAGCGGGAGACGGGCCGAGCAGTACTTC.

The V call is TRBV5-1, the J call TRBJ2-3; D uncertain. CDR1 SGHRS and CDR2 YFSETQ come from the germline V gene. With 0 bases removed from V and 0 bases from J, the gap between germline ends came to 17 bases. The CDR3 is made up of 18 amino acids. The CDR3 loop is CASSLEEGYPPSTDTQYF. The CDR3 DNA is TGCGCCAGCAGCTTGGAGGAAGGCTACCCACCTAGCACAGATACGCAGTATTTT.

As concerns this clonotype: One junction end does not reproduce the germline sequence, and a read error may be involved. The rearrangement links TRBV11-2 to TRBJ1-1; D not resolved. CDR3 length: 11 residues. The germline V gene encodes CDR1 SGHAT and CDR2 FQNNGV. The CDR3 region is CAGSLDTEAFF. The CDR3 DNA reads as TGTGCCGGCAGCTTAGACACTGAAGCTTTCTTT. Using reference TRBV11-2 and TRBJ1-1 for the parts outside the CDR3, the full variable domain is EAGVAQSPRYKIIEKRQSVAFWCNPISGHATLYWYQQILGQGPKLLIQFQNNGVVDDSQLPKDRFSAERLKGVDSTLKIQPAKLEDSAVYLCAGSLDTEAFFGQGTRLTVV.

This clonotype was seen ten or more times. The chain's CDR3 is CASSFRRSGVYNEQFF. In DNA form, the CDR3 reads TGTGCCAGCAGCTTTCGTAGAAGCGGTGTCTACAATGAGCAGTTCTTC. The chain carries TRBV12-3 or TRBV12-4 and TRBJ2-1; TRBD2 might be the D (5 bases). The CDR3 has 16 residues. V lost 6 bases and J lost 3, with 18 bases in between.

A note on this clonotype: Mismatch with germline at one junction end may stem from a read error. The V gene is TRBV20-1, the J gene TRBJ2-7, with D possibly TRBD2 on 6 matching bases. Germline V lookup: CDR1 DFQATT, CDR2 SNEGSKA (reference sequence). The length of the CDR3 is 14 residues. This chain's CDR3 is CSARGTHSSYEHYF. CDR3 sequence (DNA): TGCAGTGCTAGGGGGACTCACAGCTCCTACGAGCACTACTTC.

This clonotype was seen at least ten times. The chain links TRBV10-3 to TRBJ1-2, with D perhaps matching TRBD1 (6 bases). Trimming took 4 bases from V and 2 from J, leaving 14 bases between them. CDR3 size: 15 residues. Germline V CDR1 and CDR2: ENHRY, SYGVKD. CDR3 coding DNA: TGTGCCATCAGTGGGACAGCTCGGAGAAACTATGGCTACACCTTC. Translation gives CAISGTARRNYGYTF.

In its sample, this clonotype was seen many times. This chain joins TRBV6-1 and TRBJ1-2; D remains unclear. This CDR3 has 14 amino acids. V lost 6 bases to trimming and J lost 5 bases, with 16 bases between them. The V gene's germline CDR1 is MNHNS and CDR2 SASEGT. The CDR3 sequence is CASSWNGVGYGYTF. As DNA, the CDR3 is TGTGCCAGCAGCTGGAATGGGGTCGGGTATGGCTACACCTTC.

This clonotype appeared a few times. Since a much larger clone is just one base distant, this may be a read error. The gene calls are TRBV7-9 and TRBJ1-1; 7 nucleotides agree with TRBD1. The germline V gene encodes CDR1 SEHNR and CDR2 FQNEAQ (reference sequence). J was trimmed by 1 base and V by 0 bases; bases with no gene match: 2. The CDR3 sequence is 15 residues long. CDR3 amino acids: CASSLATGWNTEAFF. DNA of the CDR3: TGTGCCAGCAGCTTAGCGACAGGGTGGAACACTGAAGCTTTCTTT.

This clonotype was found many times. The chain recombines TRBV28 with TRBJ2-7; D may be TRBD2 (5 bases). Trimming took 3 bases from V and 2 from J, leaving 20 bases between them. Looked up from germline, CDR1 is MDHEN and CDR2 is SYDVKM. The CDR3 is 17 amino acids. The CDR3 region is CASSLPLLGMDPYEQYF. CDR3 DNA: TGTGCCAGCAGTTTGCCCCTTCTCGGGATGGACCCCTACGAGCAGTACTTC.

Many counts were recorded for this clonotype. The rearrangement links TRBV3-1 to TRBJ2-7, with TRBD2 matching over 8 bases. Germline V gives CDR1 LGHDT, CDR2 YNNKEL (reference sequence). There are 17 residues in the CDR3. The junction had 15 bases not matched to a gene; V was cut back by 1 base and J by 7 bases. DNA of the CDR3: TGTGCCAGCAGCCAAGTACGAACTATGGCGGGAGGTGGGGAGCAGTACTTC. This encodes CASSQVRTMAGGGEQYF.

The chain recombines TRBV27 with TRBJ2-1; 9 bases fit TRBD2. CDR3 length: 15 residues. Trimming cost V 3 bases and J 7 bases; bases outside gene matches: 7. Germline CDR1 MNHEY, CDR2 SMNVEV (reference sequence). CDR3 residues: CASSFLAGDGNEQFF. The CDR3 DNA reads as TGTGCCAGCAGTTTTTTAGCGGGAGACGGGAATGAGCAGTTCTTC.

The chain carries TRBV14 and TRBJ2-7; TRBD2 aligns across 11 bases. CDR3 length: 17 residues. CDR1 is SGHDN, CDR2 FVKESK, per germline. V lost 0 bases, J lost 9 bases, and 13 bases stayed unmatched. As DNA, the CDR3 is TGTGCCAGCAGCCAAGACCGCGATAGCGGGAGGGGTTTGGTGCAGTACTTC. This encodes CASSQDRDSGRGLVQYF.

This clonotype has a handful of counts. The CDR3: CASSLGGAWIAGVETQYF. CDR3 sequence (DNA): TGTGCCAGCAGCTTAGGGGGGGCGTGGATAGCGGGAGTAGAAACGCAGTATTTT. V and J are TRBV11-2 and TRBJ2-3, with 9 positions matching TRBD2. The germline V gene has CDR1 SGHAT and CDR2 FQNNGV. The CDR3 covers 18 residues. V shed 1 base and J 9 bases; nucleotides not matched to a gene: 17.

J is TRBJ1-4 and V is TRBV25-1; D uncertain. V lost 1 base and J lost 2, with 8 bases in between. There are 15 residues in the CDR3. Per the germline V gene, CDR1 is MGHDK and CDR2 is SYGVNS. CDR3 sequence reads: CASSESGDTNEKLFF. The CDR3 DNA is TGTGCCAGCAGTGAATCTGGAGACACTAATGAAAAACTGTTTTTT.

The chain is built from TRBV12-3 or TRBV12-4 and TRBJ2-7; 10 bases are a match to TRBD1. The CDR3 runs 14 residues. J gave up 4 bases and V 5 bases, and 5 bases lay outside the gene matches. The CDR3 is CASSRGTGVYEQYF. In nucleotides, the CDR3 is TGTGCCAGCAGTCGAGGGACAGGGGTTTACGAGCAGTACTTC.

The chain links TRBV5-6 to TRBJ2-3, with D hard to call. Germline V gene sequence: CDR1 SGHDT, CDR2 YYEEEE. The CDR3 is 12 residues long. The ends were cut back, 6 bases at V and 8 bases at J, with 13 bases in the middle. CDR3 protein: CASTSAGSTQYF. Written as DNA, the CDR3 is TGTGCCAGCACCTCCGCTGGAAGTACGCAGTATTTT.

This clonotype has more than one count but fewer than ten. The chain couples TRBV3-1 to TRBJ2-1, with D perhaps matching TRBD1 (5 bases). Germline CDR1 and CDR2: LGHDT and YNNKEL (reference sequence). There are 19 residues in the CDR3. V lost 2 bases to trimming and J lost 7 bases, with 27 bases between them. CDR3 amino acids: CASSQNLGRGAGRSNEQFF. CDR3 bases: TGTGCCAGCAGCCAAAATCTGGGAAGGGGCGCAGGCCGGTCGAATGAGCAGTTCTTC.

This clonotype was seen at least ten times. The genes are TRBV11-3 and TRBJ2-2; tentative D call: TRBD1 (6 bases). In germline, CDR1 is SGHNT, CDR2 YENEEA. V was shortened by 5 bases and J by 1 base, with 14 bases between the two germline ends. The length of the CDR3 is 16 residues. In DNA form, the CDR3 reads TGTGCCAGCAGCCCATCGACAGGAGAGAACACCGGGGAGCTGTTTTTT. Amino acid sequence: CASSPSTGENTGELFF.

The rearrangement uses TRBV30 and TRBJ2-3; D might be TRBD1 (6 bases). The V and J ends lost 8 bases and 2 bases respectively, with 14 bases between them. The CDR3 runs 13 residues. Germline V CDR1 and CDR2: GTSNPN, SVGIG (reference sequence). The CDR3 coding sequence is TGTGCCGCCGAGGGGGAGCCCACAGATACGCAGTATTTT. Translated: CAAEGEPTDTQYF.

Worth noting for this clonotype: This sequence may be a read error, since a much larger clone differs from it by one base. This chain uses TRBV24-1 with TRBJ2-3, with no clear D. Per germline, CDR1 KGHDR and CDR2 SFDVKD. CDR3 size: 14 residues. The DNA for the CDR3 is TGTGCCGCCAGTGACCCCTCGGCCGCAGATACGCAGTATTTT. Translated, it gives CAASDPSAADTQYF.

This clonotype was seen at least ten times. The V call is TRBV27, the J call TRBJ1-1, with TRBD1 matching 7 bases. The CDR3 is 17 residues long. Germline values: CDR1 MNHEY, CDR2 SMNVEV (reference sequence). After removal of 3 bases from V and 2 bases from J, the junction contained 12 bases not matched to a gene. The CDR3 DNA reads TGTGCCAGCAGTTTCCCAACCCAACAGGGGATTAACACTGAAGCTTTCTTT. Protein sequence: CASSFPTQQGINTEAFF.

This clonotype has ten or more counts. The chain couples TRBV20-1 to TRBJ1-4; the D is unclear. V lost 2 bases, J lost 8 bases, and 18 bases lay in between. The CDR3 has 15 residues. From germline, CDR1 is DFQATT and CDR2 SNEGSKA (reference sequence). The CDR3 DNA follows: TGCAGTGCTAGACCAAGGAGATCTGGAGGGGAAAAACTGTTTTTT. Translated, it gives CSARPRRSGGEKLFF.

This chain joins TRBV7-9 and TRBJ2-7; D is undetermined. The germline CDR1 and CDR2 sequences are SEHNR and FQNEAQ (reference sequence). V gave up 2 bases and J gave up 2 bases, with 10 bases separating them. The CDR3 is 14 residues long. The CDR3 nucleotides read TGTGCCAGCAGCTTATGGACGGAAACCTACGAGCAGTACTTC. Translating gives CASSLWTETYEQYF.

This chain uses TRBV5-4 with TRBJ1-4; D ambiguous. CDR3 length: 15 amino acids. Deletions cut 2 bases from V and 3 bases from J, with 11 bases between. Per germline, CDR1 SGHNT and CDR2 YYREEE (reference sequence). CDR3 region: CASSFDPGSNEKLFF. In DNA form, the CDR3 reads TGTGCCAGCAGCTTTGACCCCGGCTCTAATGAAAAACTGTTTTTT.

The chain's CDR3 is CSAYPGTENTEAFF. The CDR3, as DNA: TGCAGTGCTTACCCCGGGACAGAGAACACTGAAGCTTTCTTT. V gene TRBV20-1 combines with J gene TRBJ1-1, with TRBD1 matching 7 bases. There are 14 residues in the CDR3. Germline lookup yields CDR1 DFQATT and CDR2 SNEGSKA (reference sequence). V lost 5 bases to trimming and J lost 1 base; unmatched junction nucleotides: 7.

This clonotype was seen repeatedly, ten times or more. The CDR3 sequence is CASSYRQPNTGELFF. CDR3 in DNA: TGTGCCAGCAGTTACCGGCAGCCAAACACCGGGGAGCTGTTTTTT. This chain uses TRBV6-2 or TRBV6-3 with TRBJ2-2; D is unresolved. Trimming left V 2 bases short and J 2 bases short, with 9 bases between. This CDR3 contains 15 residues. Germline assignment: CDR1 MNHEY and CDR2 SVGEGT.

V usage is TRBV9 and J usage is TRBJ1-6; TRBD1 matches 7 bases. CDR3 length: 16 amino acids. Germline CDR1 reads SGDLS; CDR2 reads YYNGEE. Unmatched junction bases numbered 4, after V lost 4 bases and J lost 0 bases. The CDR3 DNA sequence: TGTGCCAGCAGCCCCACAGGGGACTCCTATAATTCACCCCTCCACTTT. It codes for CASSPTGDSYNSPLHF.

In this sample, this clonotype turned up many times. The rearrangement joins TRBV24-1 to TRBJ2-2; D is perhaps TRBD1 (6 bases). The germline gives CDR1 KGHDR, CDR2 SFDVKD. The length of the CDR3 is 16 residues. V lost 4 bases and J lost 1, with 12 bases in between. The CDR3 here is CATSDRSGENTGELFF. In nucleotides, the CDR3 is TGTGCCACCAGTGACAGATCAGGGGAGAACACCGGGGAGCTGTTTTTT.

In this sample, this clonotype turned up many times. The chain combines TRBV29-1 with TRBJ2-1; TRBD2 aligns across 13 bases. The length of the CDR3 is 16 residues. V dropped 5 bases and J dropped 7; count of bases not matched to a gene: 11. Germline V gives CDR1 SQVTM, CDR2 ANQGSEA. CDR3 region: CSVPLLAGGPSNEQFF. The CDR3 DNA follows: TGCAGCGTTCCCTTACTAGCGGGAGGGCCGTCGAATGAGCAGTTCTTC.

This clonotype was seen many times. The chain carries TRBV27 and TRBJ2-1; D not certain. Between the trimmed V and J ends, which lost 3 bases and 8 bases, there was a span of 17 bases. Germline V gene data show CDR1 as MNHEY and CDR2 as SMNVEV (reference sequence). The CDR3 totals 15 residues. CDR3 protein: CASSFRPAPGDEQFF. The DNA of the CDR3 is TGTGCCAGCAGTTTCCGCCCTGCCCCCGGAGATGAGCAGTTCTTC.

This clonotype was seen many times. V is TRBV20-1 and J is TRBJ2-7; maybe TRBD2 (7 bases). The CDR3 extends over 13 amino acids. Germline V gene sequence: CDR1 DFQATT, CDR2 SNEGSKA (reference sequence). The V gene lost 6 bases and the J gene lost 5 bases, with 17 bases spanning the gap. The CDR3 region is CSAGGLAANEQYF. Written as DNA, the CDR3 is TGCAGTGCCGGGGGGCTAGCAGCCAACGAGCAGTACTTC.